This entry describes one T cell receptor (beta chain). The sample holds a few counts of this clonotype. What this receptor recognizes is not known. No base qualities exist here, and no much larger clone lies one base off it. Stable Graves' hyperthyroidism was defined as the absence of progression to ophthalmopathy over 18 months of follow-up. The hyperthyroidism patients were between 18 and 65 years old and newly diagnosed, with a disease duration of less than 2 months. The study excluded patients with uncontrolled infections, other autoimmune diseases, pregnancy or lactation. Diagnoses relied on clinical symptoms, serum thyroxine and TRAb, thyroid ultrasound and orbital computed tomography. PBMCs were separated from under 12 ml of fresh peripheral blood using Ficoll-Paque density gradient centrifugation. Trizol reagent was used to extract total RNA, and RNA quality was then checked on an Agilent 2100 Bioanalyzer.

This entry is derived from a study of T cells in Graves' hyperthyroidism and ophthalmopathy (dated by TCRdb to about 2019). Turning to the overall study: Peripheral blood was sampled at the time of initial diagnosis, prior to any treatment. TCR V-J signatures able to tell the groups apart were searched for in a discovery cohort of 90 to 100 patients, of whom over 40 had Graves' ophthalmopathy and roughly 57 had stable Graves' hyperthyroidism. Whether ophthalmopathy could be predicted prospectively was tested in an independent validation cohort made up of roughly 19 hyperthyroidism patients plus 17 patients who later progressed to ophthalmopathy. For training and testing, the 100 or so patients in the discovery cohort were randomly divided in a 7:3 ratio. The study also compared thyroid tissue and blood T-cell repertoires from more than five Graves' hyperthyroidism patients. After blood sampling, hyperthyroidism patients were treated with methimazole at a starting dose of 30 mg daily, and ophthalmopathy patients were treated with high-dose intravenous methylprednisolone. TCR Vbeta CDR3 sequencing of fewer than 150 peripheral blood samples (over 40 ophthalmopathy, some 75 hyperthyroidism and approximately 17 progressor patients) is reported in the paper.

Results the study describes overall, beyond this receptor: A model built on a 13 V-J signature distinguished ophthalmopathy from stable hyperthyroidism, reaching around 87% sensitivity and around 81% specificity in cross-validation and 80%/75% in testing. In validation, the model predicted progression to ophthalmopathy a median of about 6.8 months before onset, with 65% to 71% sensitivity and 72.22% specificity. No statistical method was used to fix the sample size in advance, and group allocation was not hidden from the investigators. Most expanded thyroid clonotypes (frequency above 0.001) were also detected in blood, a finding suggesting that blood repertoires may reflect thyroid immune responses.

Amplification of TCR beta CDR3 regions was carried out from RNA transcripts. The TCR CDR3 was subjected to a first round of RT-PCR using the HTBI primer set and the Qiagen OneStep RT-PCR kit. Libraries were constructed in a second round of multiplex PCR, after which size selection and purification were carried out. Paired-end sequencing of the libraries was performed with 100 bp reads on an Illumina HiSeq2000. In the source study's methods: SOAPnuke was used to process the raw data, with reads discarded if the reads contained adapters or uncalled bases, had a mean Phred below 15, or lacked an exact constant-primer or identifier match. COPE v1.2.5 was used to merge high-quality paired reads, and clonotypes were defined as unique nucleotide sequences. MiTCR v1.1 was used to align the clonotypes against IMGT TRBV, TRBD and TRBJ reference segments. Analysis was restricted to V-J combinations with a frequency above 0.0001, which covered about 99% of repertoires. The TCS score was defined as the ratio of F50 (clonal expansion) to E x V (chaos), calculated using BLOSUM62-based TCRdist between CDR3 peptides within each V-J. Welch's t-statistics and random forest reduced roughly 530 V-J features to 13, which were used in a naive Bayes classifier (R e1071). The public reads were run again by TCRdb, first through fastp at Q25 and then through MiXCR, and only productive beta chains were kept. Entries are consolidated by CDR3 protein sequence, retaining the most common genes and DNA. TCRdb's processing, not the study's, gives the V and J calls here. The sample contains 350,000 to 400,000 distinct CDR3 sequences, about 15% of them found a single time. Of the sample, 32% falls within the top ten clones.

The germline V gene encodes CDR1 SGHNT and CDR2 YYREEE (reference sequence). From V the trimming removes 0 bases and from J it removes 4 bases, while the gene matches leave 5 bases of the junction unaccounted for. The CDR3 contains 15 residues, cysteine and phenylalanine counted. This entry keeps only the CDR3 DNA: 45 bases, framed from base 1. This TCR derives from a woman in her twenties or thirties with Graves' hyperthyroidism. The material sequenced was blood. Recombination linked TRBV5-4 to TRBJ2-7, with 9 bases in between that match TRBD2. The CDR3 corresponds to CASSLGGRAGYEQYF. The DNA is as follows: TGTGCCAGCAGCTTGGGCGGGAGGGCCGGGTACGAGCAGTACTTC. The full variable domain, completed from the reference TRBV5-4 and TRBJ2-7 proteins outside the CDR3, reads ETGVTQSPTHLIKTRGQQVTLRCSSQSGHNTVSWYQQALGQGPQFIFQYYREEENGRGNFPPRFSGLQFPNYSSELNVNALELDDSALYLCASSLGGRAGYEQYFGPGTRLTVT.